This TCR beta chain was profiled in a study of T cell responses to AZD1222 COVID-19 vaccine. Whole-study context: It was second doses at about 4 or about 12 weeks that were pooled. Regarding the study as a whole: The reported proportion of spike-specific TCRs targeting unmutated variant regions was nearly half.

Method: immunoSEQ multiplex PCR; TCRdb's copy keeps in-frame clones and lacks some. The repertoire has around 130,000 clones, 85% to 90% of them found once; the top ten carry more than 10%. V was clipped by 1 base and J by 0 bases, with 5 bases between them. Germline assignment: CDR1 KGHDR and CDR2 SFDVKD. The CDR3 loop spans 14 amino acids. About this clone: Antigen specificity is unknown.

The chain joins TRBV24-1 to TRBJ1-1, with D uncertain. The sample was peripheral blood, taken on day 0 of AZD1222 vaccination. The sequence was collected from an adult in good health. CDR3 sequence: CATSDFRVNTEAFF. CDR3 coding DNA: TGTGCCACCAGTGATTTCCGAGTGAACACTGAAGCTTTCTTT.